This T cell receptor beta chain was sequenced during a study of T cells after yellow fever vaccination. About the study: Preparation used SMART-Seq v4 Ultra Low Input for the low-cell-number fractions.

Findings and caveats of the study: Peaking faster, on day 5 versus 15, the secondary response was nonetheless weaker.

This clonotype has a count of ten or more. The target antigen is unknown. 5'RACE template switching added a universal primer site and UMIs to TCR cDNA. Each CDR3 protein gets one entry after TCRdb re-called the 5' RACE reads with MiXCR. Altogether 320,000 or so distinct CDR3 sequences are present, about 7.8% being singletons, with the ten largest covering approximately 15%. This CDR3 region has 16 residues. Germline lookup yields CDR1 SGHTA and CDR2 FQGNSA. Germline trimming cut 5 bases from V and 4 bases from J; bases unmatched to any gene: 7. The receptor was isolated from a man aged 18 to 29 who received the YFV17D yellow fever vaccine. This chain connects TRBV7-2 to TRBJ2-5; 13 bases align to TRBD2. The specimen comprised PBMCs, sampled roughly seven weeks after the first yellow fever vaccination. The chain's CDR3 is CASSARTSGGVETQYF. DNA for the CDR3: TGTGCCAGCAGCGCCAGGACTAGCGGGGGTGTAGAGACCCAGTACTTC.